A selection of T cell receptor beta chains follows, all from one sample in a study of T cells in localized non-small cell lung cancer. The assay was immunoSEQ multiplex PCR, and TCRdb's table has in-frame clones only and misses some. The data hold about 52,000 clones, with roughly 75% observed a single time. Sample: PBMCs, taken before any cancer treatment. The receptors were sampled from a woman aged 40-75 years with stage II lung adenocarcinoma. Each CDR3 is given without its conserved first and last residue. The D gene is left open where the match is weak.

>TRBJ1-1|TRBV19|TRBD1
ASSFTGTGFRTEAF
>TRBJ2-5|TRBV7-2|TRBD1
ASTLGGRRETQY
>TRBJ1-2|TRBV18|-
ASSPPIGRPSDNYGYT
>TRBJ2-7|TRBV4-3|-
ASSQDRVGTYEQY
>TRBJ2-1|TRBV5-1|-
ASSSGDSYNEQF
>TRBJ2-7|TRBV6-5|-
ASSAGYEQY
>TRBJ2-4|TRBV28|TRBD1
ASSPTPGQGLLAKNIQY
>TRBJ2-3|TRBV4-3|TRBD1
ASSQESTGGLTDTQY
>TRBJ2-5|TRBV7-6|TRBD2
ASSPKPLTSGDETQY
>TRBJ1-6|TRBV9|-
ASSVGGNSPLH
>TRBJ1-1|TRBV7-9|-
ASSRDINTEAF
>TRBJ1-1|TRBV11-1|-
ASSKEGYTEAF
>TRBJ1-1|TRBV5-1|TRBD1
ASSLGQGGTEAF
>TRBJ1-1|TRBV11-2|-
ASSLGIYAASNTEAF
>TRBJ1-5|TRBV15|-
ATSRVEGAWGQPQH
>TRBJ2-1|TRBV9|-
ASSVENGGNEQF
>TRBJ1-1|TRBV7-3|-
ASSLQGVNTEAF
>TRBJ2-1|TRBV7-8|TRBD2
ASSSRGGKSYNEQF
>TRBJ1-2|TRBV9|-
ASSVGGGDYGYT
>-|TRBV10-1|-
ASPGTRPYEQY
>TRBJ1-4|TRBV18|-
ASSPELNEELF
>TRBJ2-7|TRBV18|TRBD1
ASSPRSGQGSLYEQY
>TRBJ1-2|TRBV9|-
ASSVAQRGYGYT
>TRBJ1-6|TRBV12-5|-
ASGLTTDSPLH
>TRBJ1-2|TRBV5-1|TRBD1
ASSVNRGGYT
>TRBJ1-2|TRBV29-1|-
SVFRGTNYGYT
>TRBJ1-1|TRBV19|-
ASSIGQGHTEAF
>TRBJ2-7|TRBV6-6|-
ASFNVGHEQY
>TRBJ2-3|TRBV30|-
ALGGGTQY
>TRBJ1-5|TRBV10-3|-
AISAVDQPQH
>TRBJ1-5|TRBV28|-
ASSLPAGLGGNQPQH
>TRBJ2-1|TRBV5-3|-
ARSLGRNNEQF
>TRBJ1-2|TRBV19|-
ASSTGGTIANYGYT
>TRBJ1-6|TRBV29-1|-
SVLTGYNSPLH
>TRBJ2-7|TRBV19|-
ASSLDSTYEQY
>TRBJ2-2|TRBV5-1|-
ASSLVLQNTGELF
>TRBJ2-3|TRBV5-1|-
ASSGNSVSTDTQY
>TRBJ1-1|TRBV9|-
ASSVVKEDTEAF
>TRBJ2-3|TRBV29-1|-
SVAQGSQDTQY
>TRBJ2-7|TRBV18|TRBD1
ASSPSRDRESEQY
>TRBJ1-2|TRBV5-1|-
ASSLEYGSGYT
>TRBJ1-5|TRBV4-1|TRBD1
ASGTGINQPQH
>TRBJ2-5|TRBV7-9|TRBD2
ASSLVAGGETQY
>TRBJ2-5|TRBV7-9|-
ASSLVYRGGETQY
>TRBJ2-1|TRBV6-5|-
ASSYHVGEQF
>TRBJ1-5|TRBV13|TRBD1
ASGTGDQPQH
>TRBJ1-2|TRBV7-2|TRBD1
ASSSRGGDRPGYT
>TRBJ2-2|TRBV9|-
ASSEGNTGELF
>TRBJ1-5|TRBV4-2|-
ASSQQGNSNQPQH
>TRBJ2-7|TRBV30|-
AHAGQGRGEQY